This T cell receptor beta chain emerged from a study of type 1 regulatory T cells. Study-level information: An in vitro protocol generated T-allo10, a Tr1-enriched, alloantigen-specific CD4 T cell product.

Study observations and caveats: Compared with non-Tr1 cells, Tr1 cells showed a narrower TCR repertoire.

The V gene end was trimmed by 5 bases and the J gene end by 5 bases; junction bases not matched to a gene: 17. The CDR3 is 19 residues long. Germline V gene data show CDR1 as SGHRS and CDR2 as YFSETQ. MiXCR was run by TCRdb on the reads, yielding one entry per CDR3 protein. The sample shows around 64,000 distinct CDR3 sequences, less than 25% of them seen only once. As to this clonotype: What it recognizes is unknown.

Sequencing used cultured type 1 regulatory T (Tr1) cells, either the whole culture or a sorted fraction (not recorded which). The sequence came from a human donor in good health. The chain recombines TRBV5-1 with TRBJ2-1; 12 bases match TRBD2. The DNA of the CDR3 is TGCGCCAGCAGTCGGGGACTAGCGGGTGCGGGCCGGCGTGACAATGAGCAGTTCTTC. It codes for CASSRGLAGAGRRDNEQFF. The variable domain in full, completed from reference TRBV5-1 and TRBJ2-1, reads KAGVTQTPRYLIKTRGQQVTLSCSPISGHRSVSWYQQTPGQGLQFLFEYFSETQRNKGNFPGRFSGRQFSNSRSEMNVSTLELGDSALYLCASSRGLAGAGRRDNEQFFGPGTRLTVL.